This note documents a single TCR beta chain sequence. These data belong to a study of T cells in Graves' hyperthyroidism and ophthalmopathy. Amplification of TCR beta CDR3 regions was performed using RNA transcripts as template. Carried out on the TCR CDR3, a first-round RT-PCR used the HTBI primer set. TCRdb called the multiplex PCR reads again in MiXCR, with one record for every CDR3 protein. Of 610,000 or so distinct CDR3 sequences in the sample, roughly 46% were seen once. Germline V lookup: CDR1 SQVTM, CDR2 ANQGSEA. The CDR3 runs 17 residues. This chain uses TRBV29-1 with TRBJ2-7, with TRBD2 matching over 10 bases. The J call may be mistaken, given a closer DNA end match to TRBJ2-1. The receptor's source is a woman between 18 and 29 years old with Graves' hyperthyroidism. The specimen sequenced was peripheral blood or thyroid tissue (not recorded which). The CDR3 nucleotides read TGCAGCGTTGTAGGACAGGGAGCTTATCAAGCGGGAGGGGAGCAGTTCTTC. Translated: CSVVGQGAYQAGGEQFF.